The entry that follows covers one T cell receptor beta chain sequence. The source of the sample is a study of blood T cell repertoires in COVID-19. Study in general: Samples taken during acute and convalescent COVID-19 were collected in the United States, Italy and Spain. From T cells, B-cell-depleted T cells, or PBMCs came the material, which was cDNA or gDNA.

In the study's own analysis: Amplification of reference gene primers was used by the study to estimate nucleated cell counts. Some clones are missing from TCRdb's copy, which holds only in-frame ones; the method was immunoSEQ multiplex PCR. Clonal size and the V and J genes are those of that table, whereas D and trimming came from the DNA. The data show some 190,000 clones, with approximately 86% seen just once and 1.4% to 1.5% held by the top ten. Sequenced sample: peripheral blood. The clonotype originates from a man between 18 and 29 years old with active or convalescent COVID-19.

CDR3 loop: CASLGGQTSYNEQFF. In DNA form, the CDR3 reads TGTGCCAGCCTGGGGGGGCAAACGAGTTACAATGAGCAGTTCTTC. J is TRBJ2-1 and V is TRBV6-6; D is possibly TRBD2 (7 bases). Trimming took 8 bases from V and 4 from J, leaving 18 bases between them. The CDR3 loop spans 15 amino acids. The germline V gene encodes CDR1 MNHNY and CDR2 SVGAGI (reference sequence).